This TCR beta chain was documented in a study of human T cells and chemical hapten exposure. Findings and caveats of the study: Versus controls, significantly more large CDR3 similarity clusters arose from expanded TCRs.

Germline-derived CDR1 and CDR2 are MNHNY and SVGAGI (reference sequence). V was pared by 5 bases and J by 5 bases, with 15 bases between. The CDR3 runs to 14 residues. Time point specified: patch test 2, 6 weeks after DPC sensitization. Sample treatment: therapeutic diphenylcyclopropenone sensitization with weekly scalp DPC. The total RNA was obtained from whole blood that was not fractionated. MiXCR, applied by TCRdb to the RACE reads, yields one record per CDR3 protein. The data show approximately 350,000 distinct CDR3 sequences, just under 6.5% seen once. This clonotype came up many times. The antigen remains undetermined.

The sequence was obtained from a woman in her late teens or twenties with alopecia areata. Some clones in this sample may be carry-over from other donors' samples. Sequencing used whole blood, obtained in connection with sensitization to the hapten diphenylcyclopropenone (DPC). This chain uses TRBV6-6 with TRBJ1-1; D may be TRBD1 (6 bases). The CDR3 sequence is CASSQPGGGTEAFF. The CDR3 DNA reads TGTGCCAGCAGTCAGCCCGGGGGCGGGACTGAAGCTTTCTTT.